The rows below give T cell receptor beta chains drawn from one sample of a study of cytomegalovirus exposure and HLA in healthy donors. TCRdb's table, derived via immunoSEQ multiplex PCR, lists solely in-frame clones and lacks some. Among roughly 200,000 clones, roughly 79% were seen once, and the ten largest hold about 0.58%. Sample: PBMCs. All receptors derive from a woman between 40 and 50 years old in good health and CMV-seronegative. Both conserved end residues are part of each CDR3. D genes are given only for firm matches.

d_gene: NA; j_gene: TRBJ1-2; v_gene: TRBV4-3; CDR3aa: CASSQESTRDGYTF
d_gene: NA; j_gene: TRBJ1-6; v_gene: TRBV9; CDR3aa: CASSVVAGSSPLHF
d_gene: TRBD1; j_gene: TRBJ1-1; v_gene: TRBV7-8; CDR3aa: CASSSTGGILLSTEAFF
d_gene: TRBD1; j_gene: TRBJ2-7; v_gene: TRBV5-1; CDR3aa: CTSSPGQGNRNYEQYF
d_gene: NA; j_gene: TRBJ1-3; v_gene: TRBV2; CDR3aa: CAITSVWPNRISGNTIYF
d_gene: TRBD2; j_gene: TRBJ2-1; v_gene: TRBV19; CDR3aa: CASSITSGAPNEQFF
d_gene: TRBD2; j_gene: TRBJ2-5; v_gene: TRBV5-4; CDR3aa: CASSGPFAGGRETQYF
d_gene: NA; j_gene: TRBJ1-2; v_gene: TRBV9; CDR3aa: CASSVGQAAYGYTF
d_gene: TRBD1; j_gene: TRBJ1-1; v_gene: TRBV7-9; CDR3aa: CASSSSRDRGRNTEAFF
d_gene: NA; j_gene: TRBJ2-2; v_gene: TRBV7-9; CDR3aa: CASSLGGTVSGELFF
d_gene: TRBD1; j_gene: TRBJ1-2; v_gene: TRBV6-1; CDR3aa: CASSTARTGGIGYTF
d_gene: NA; j_gene: TRBJ1-4; v_gene: TRBV4-1; CDR3aa: CASSDGIVQDEKLFF
d_gene: TRBD1; j_gene: TRBJ1-1; v_gene: TRBV4-2; CDR3aa: CASRRGTGGMNTEAFF
d_gene: NA; j_gene: TRBJ2-2; v_gene: TRBV7-9; CDR3aa: CASSPVLNGELFF
d_gene: TRBD1; j_gene: TRBJ2-2; v_gene: TRBV6-6; CDR3aa: CASSSPRTGVTGELFF